These 3 T cell receptor beta chains were all obtained from the same sample, sequenced in a study of blood T cell repertoires in COVID-19. The assay was immunoSEQ multiplex PCR, and TCRdb's table has in-frame clones only and misses some. The data contain about 150,000 clones, 91% of them singletons. Sequencing was carried out using peripheral blood. Source of these receptors: a man aged 45-65 years with acute or convalescent COVID-19.

This chain connects TRBV20-1 to TRBJ2-5, with 10 positions matching TRBD2. Trimming removed 3 bases from V and 1 base from J; junction bases left unmatched: 8. The CDR3 consists of 16 residues. From germline, CDR1 is DFQATT and CDR2 SNEGSKA (reference sequence). CDR3 protein: CSASSSGSWAQETQYF. DNA for the CDR3: TGCAGTGCTAGTTCTAGCGGGAGTTGGGCCCAAGAGACCCAGTACTTC.

This rearrangement joins TRBV6-2 or TRBV6-3 to TRBJ2-7; 7 bases map to TRBD1. The V segment lost 6 bases and the J segment 8 bases; nucleotides outside the gene matches: 16. This CDR3 region has 15 residues. Germline-derived CDR1 and CDR2 are MNHEY and SVGEGT. CDR3 sequence (DNA): TGTGCCAGCAGCGACCCGGGACAGCTCCTTTCGCAGCAGTACGTC. Protein sequence: CASSDPGQLLSQQYV.

The chain carries TRBV28 and TRBJ2-7, with 7 bases aligning to TRBD1. Germline loops: CDR1 MDHEN, CDR2 SYDVKM. The CDR3 runs to 13 residues. Trimming took 7 bases from V and 4 from J; bases not matched to a gene: 7. As DNA, the CDR3 is TGTGCCAGCACCCAAGGGGGCATGTACGAGCAGTACGTC. This translates into CASTQGGMYEQYV.